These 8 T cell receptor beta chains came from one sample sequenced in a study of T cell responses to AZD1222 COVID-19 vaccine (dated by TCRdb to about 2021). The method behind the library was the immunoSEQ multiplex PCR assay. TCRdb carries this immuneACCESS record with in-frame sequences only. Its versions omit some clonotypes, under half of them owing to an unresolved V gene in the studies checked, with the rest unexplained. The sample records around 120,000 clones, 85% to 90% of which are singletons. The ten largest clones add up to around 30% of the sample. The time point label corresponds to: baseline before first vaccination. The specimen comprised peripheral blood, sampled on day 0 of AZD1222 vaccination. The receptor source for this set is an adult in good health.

CDR3 DNA sequence: TGCAGCGCTGACAGGGTCCCTTCCTATGGCTACACCTTC. It codes for CSADRVPSYGYTF. The chain carries TRBV29-1 and TRBJ1-2; 7 bases are a match to TRBD1. J was trimmed by 4 bases and V by 7 bases; bases with no gene match: 9. Germline V gene data show CDR1 as SQVTM and CDR2 as ANQGSEA. This CDR3 region has 13 residues.

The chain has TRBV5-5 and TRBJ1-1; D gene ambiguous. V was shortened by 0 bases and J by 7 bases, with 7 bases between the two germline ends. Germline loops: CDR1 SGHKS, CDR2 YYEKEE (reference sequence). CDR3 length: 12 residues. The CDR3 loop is CASSLERGEAFF. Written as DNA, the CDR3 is TGTGCCAGCAGCTTGGAGCGGGGTGAAGCTTTCTTT.

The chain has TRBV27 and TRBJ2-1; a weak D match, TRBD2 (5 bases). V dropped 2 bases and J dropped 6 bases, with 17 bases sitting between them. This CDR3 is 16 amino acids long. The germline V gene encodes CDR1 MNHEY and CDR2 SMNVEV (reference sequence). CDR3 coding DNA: TGTGCCAGCAGTTTAATAGGCGGGTTGGCCTCCAATGAGCAGTTCTTC. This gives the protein CASSLIGGLASNEQFF.

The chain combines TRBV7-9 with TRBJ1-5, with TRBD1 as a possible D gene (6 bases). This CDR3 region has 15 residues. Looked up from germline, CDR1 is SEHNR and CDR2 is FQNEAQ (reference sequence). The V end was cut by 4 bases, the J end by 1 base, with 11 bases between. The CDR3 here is CASSSTTGSNQPQHF. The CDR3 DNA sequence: TGTGCCAGCAGCTCCACCACAGGGAGCAATCAGCCCCAGCATTTT.

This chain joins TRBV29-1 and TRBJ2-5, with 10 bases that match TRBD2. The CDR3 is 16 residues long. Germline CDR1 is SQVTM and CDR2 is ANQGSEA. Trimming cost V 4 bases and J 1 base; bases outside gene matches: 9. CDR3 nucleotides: TGCAGCGTTGCCCACGGACTAGCGGTTCCCCAAGAGACCCAGTACTTC. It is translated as CSVAHGLAVPQETQYF. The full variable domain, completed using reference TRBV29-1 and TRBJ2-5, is SAVISQKPSRDICQRGTSLTIQCQVDSQVTMMFWYRQQPGQSLTLIATANQGSEATYESGFVIDKFPISRPNLTFSTLTVSNMSPEDSSIYLCSVAHGLAVPQETQYFGPGTRLLVL.

The chain's CDR3 is CASSPGPSGNLHF. CDR3 nucleotide sequence: TGTGCCAGCAGCCCAGGGCCATCCGGTAACCTCCACTTT. V usage is TRBV2 and J usage is TRBJ1-6, with D possibly being TRBD1 (5 bases). The CDR3 has 13 residues. Germline values: CDR1 SNHLY, CDR2 FYNNEI. V gave up 6 bases and J gave up 15 bases, with 18 bases separating them.

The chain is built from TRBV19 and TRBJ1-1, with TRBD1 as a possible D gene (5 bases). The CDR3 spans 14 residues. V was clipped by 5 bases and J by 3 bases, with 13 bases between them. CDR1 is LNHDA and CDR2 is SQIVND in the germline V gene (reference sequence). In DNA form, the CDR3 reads TGTGCCAGTAGTTTACAGGATGGGGACACTGAAGCTTTCTTT. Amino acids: CASSLQDGDTEAFF.

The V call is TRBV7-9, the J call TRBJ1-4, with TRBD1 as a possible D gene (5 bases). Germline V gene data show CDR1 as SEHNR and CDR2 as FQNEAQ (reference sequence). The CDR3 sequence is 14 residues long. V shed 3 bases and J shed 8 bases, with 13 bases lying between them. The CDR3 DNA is TGTGCCAGCAGCTTCGGGACTGGATCGGAAAAACTGTTTTTT. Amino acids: CASSFGTGSEKLFF.